The 2 T cell receptor beta chains presented below share a single source sample, sequenced in a study of blood T cell repertoires in COVID-19. Sequencing was performed with immunoSEQ multiplex PCR; in TCRdb, only in-frame clones are kept and a portion is missing. The sample lists about 170,000 clones; around 84% were seen once. The sample comprised peripheral blood. These receptors came from a woman in her sixties or seventies with COVID-19, enrolled during active disease.

This rearrangement joins TRBV4-2 to TRBJ2-5, with 14 bases aligning to TRBD2. There are 18 residues in the CDR3. Trimming at V came to 0 bases and at J to 5 bases, leaving 8 bases not matched to a gene. Per germline, CDR1 LGHNA and CDR2 YNFKEQ. CDR3 sequence: CASSQDPTSGGAGETQYF. Here the CDR3 DNA reads TGTGCCAGCAGCCAAGATCCGACTAGCGGGGGGGCCGGGGAGACCCAGTACTTC.

V usage is TRBV12-3 or TRBV12-4 and J usage is TRBJ2-3; no definite D call. Trimming removed 7 bases at V and 6 bases at J, with 14 bases between. This CDR3 is 13 amino acids long. In DNA form, the CDR3 reads TGTGCCAGCACCACCCGAGGCGCCGATACGCAGTATTTT. Its translation is CASTTRGADTQYF.